This T cell receptor beta chain stems from a study of CD4 T cells in relation to SARS-CoV-2 and coronaviruses. CD4+ T cells from unexposed donors were obtained before the COVID-19 pandemic (2011-2018). Isolation of CD4+ T cells took place after about 10 days in culture. Unexposed-donor CD4+ T cells were probed with SARS-CoV-2 S/N and four cold-coronavirus spikes, cells permitting. The method was immunoSEQ multiplex PCR; TCRdb's version includes in-frame clones alone and lacks a portion of them. The sample carries about 20,000 clones, about three quarters recorded once. Study observations and caveats: Samples before the pandemic and after infection were not matched within any donor.

This clone has only one observation. The target antigen is unknown. This CDR3 comprises 13 residues. Unmatched junction bases numbered 1, after V lost 2 bases and J lost 5 bases. The V gene's germline CDR1 is KGHSH and CDR2 LQKENI. The rearrangement links TRBV18 to TRBJ1-2; TRBD1 agrees at 8 bases. What was sequenced was CD4+ T cells from PBMCs, cultured in vitro. The TCR comes from a human donor in good health. The CDR3 sequence is CASSPDRGYGYTF. The CDR3, as DNA: TGTGCCAGCTCACCAGACAGGGGTTATGGCTACACCTTC.